This T cell receptor (beta chain) was retrieved from a study of beta chain features in type 1 diabetes. Expressed TCRB transcripts were sequenced, since all the RNA that had been isolated was reverse transcribed. Only in-frame clones appear in the TCRdb table, and some are missing; sequencing was by immunoSEQ multiplex PCR. The sample lists under 450,000 clones; approximately 15% were seen once. This clone turned up a few times. Source material: naive CD4+ T cells from blood. The receptor comes from a man under 40 in good health.

CDR3 nucleotide sequence: TGTGCCAGCAGCCACCGGTCCTTTCGGGAGACCCAGTACTTC. It codes for CASSHRSFRETQYF. This chain connects TRBV7-2 to TRBJ2-5; no firm D call. This CDR3 region has 14 residues. CDR1 and CDR2 (germline): SGHTA, FQGNSA. Trimming stripped 5 bases from V and 5 bases from J, with 15 bases between.